This T cell receptor (beta chain) was captured in a study of T cell responses to AZD1222 COVID-19 vaccine. Using immunoSEQ multiplex PCR, the repertoire was profiled, and TCRdb retains in-frame clones only, with some absent. The sample holds about 150,000 clones, more than 90% seen once. The V end was cut by 5 bases, the J end by 5 bases, with 13 bases between. Germline-derived CDR1 and CDR2 are SEHNR and FQNEAQ (reference sequence). This CDR3 is built from 14 residues. The table lists this clone with a few counts. V gene TRBV7-9 combines with J gene TRBJ1-5; tentative D call: TRBD1 (5 bases). The specimen comprised peripheral blood, sampled 28 days after the second AZD1222 dose. This receptor was obtained from an adult who received the AZD1222 COVID-19 vaccine. The CDR3 region has the DNA TGTGCCAGCAGCCAGCAGGGTATACATCAGCCCCAGCATTTT. Translating it yields CASSQQGIHQPQHF.